The 5 T cell receptor beta chains reported below all come from one sample, sequenced in a study of T-cell memory formation after mild COVID-19. One entry per CDR3 protein, called by TCRdb with MiXCR from the 5' RACE reads. The profile shows around 450,000 distinct CDR3 sequences, 20% to 30% of them singletons. Source material: PBMCs or a T cell subset sorted from them (not recorded which). These receptor sequences come from an adult woman who had mild COVID-19 (a few samples of this study predate the infection). Cell type and time point are not known.

This chain joins TRBV3-1 and TRBJ1-1; a possible D gene is TRBD1 (6 bases). Germline CDR1 LGHDT, CDR2 YNNKEL (reference sequence). The germline V and J ends were trimmed by 1 base and 2 bases, with 14 bases remaining between them. The CDR3 extends over 16 amino acids. Here the CDR3 DNA reads TGTGCCAGCAGCCAAGGGGGGGCAGGGGTAAACACTGAAGCTTTCTTT. Its protein product is CASSQGGAGVNTEAFF.

This clonotype was detected a few times. This rearrangement joins TRBV7-9 to TRBJ2-7; TRBD2 agrees at 12 bases. Losses at the gene ends were 4 bases for V and 5 bases for J; bases not matched to a gene: 6. Germline V lookup: CDR1 SEHNR, CDR2 FQNEAQ (reference sequence). The CDR3 is 15 amino acids. CDR3 region: CASSSASGGADEQYF. DNA of the CDR3: TGTGCCAGCAGCTCCGCTAGCGGGGGGGCGGACGAGCAGTACTTC. The entire variable domain, with the rest obtained from reference TRBV7-9 and TRBJ2-7, is as follows: DTGVSQNPRHKITKRGQNVTFRCDPISEHNRLYWYRQTLGQGPEFLTYFQNEAQLEKSRLLSDRFSAERPKGSFSTLEIQRTEQGDSAMYLCASSSASGGADEQYFGPGTRLTVT.

This clonotype occurred a few times. V is TRBV6-5 and J is TRBJ2-3; D gene ambiguous. This CDR3 has 15 residues. The V end lost 6 bases, the J end lost 6 bases, and 19 bases lay between the germline ends. The germline V gene encodes CDR1 MNHEY and CDR2 SVGAGI. The CDR3, as DNA: TGTGCCAGCAGAATGGTCGGAAGTTCGCAGGATACGCAGTATTTT. It specifies CASRMVGSSQDTQYF.

The chain uses TRBV27 and TRBJ2-1; tentatively, D is TRBD1 (6 bases). The length of the CDR3 is 15 residues. The germline V gene has CDR1 MNHEY and CDR2 SMNVEV (reference sequence). V gave up 1 base and J gave up 4 bases, with 11 bases separating them. The CDR3 DNA reads as TGTGCCAGCAGTTTATACCCCGGACAGTACAATGAGCAGTTCTTC. As protein: CASSLYPGQYNEQFF.

V is TRBV12-3 or TRBV12-4 and J is TRBJ1-4; D is uncertain. The germline V and J ends were trimmed by 5 bases and 7 bases, with 5 bases remaining between them. CDR3 length: 11 residues. The CDR3 sequence: CASSALEKLFF. In DNA form, the CDR3 reads TGTGCCAGCAGTGCCCTTGAAAAACTGTTTTTT.